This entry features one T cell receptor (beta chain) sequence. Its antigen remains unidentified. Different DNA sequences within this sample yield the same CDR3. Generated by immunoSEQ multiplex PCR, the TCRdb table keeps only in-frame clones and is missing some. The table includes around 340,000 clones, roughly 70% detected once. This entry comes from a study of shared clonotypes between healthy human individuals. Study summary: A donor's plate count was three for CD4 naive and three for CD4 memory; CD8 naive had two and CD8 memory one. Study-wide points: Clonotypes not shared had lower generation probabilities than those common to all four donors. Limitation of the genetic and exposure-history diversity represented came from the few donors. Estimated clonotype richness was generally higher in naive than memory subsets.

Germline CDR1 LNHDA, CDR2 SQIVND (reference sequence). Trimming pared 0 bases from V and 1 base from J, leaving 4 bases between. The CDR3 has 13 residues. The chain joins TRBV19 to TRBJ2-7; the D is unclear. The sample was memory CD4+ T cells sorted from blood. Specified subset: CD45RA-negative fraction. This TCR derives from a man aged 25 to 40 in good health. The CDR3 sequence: CASSIESSYEQYF. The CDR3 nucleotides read TGTGCCAGTAGTATAGAGTCTTCCTACGAGCAGTACTTC.